The next 24 T cell receptor beta chains were all read from a single sample in a study of CD8 T cells in ankylosing spondylitis. TCRdb itself ran the 5' RACE reads through MiXCR, one entry per CDR3 protein. The table lists 35,000 to 50,000 distinct CDR3 sequences, around 3.8% of them singletons, with under 4.5% in the top ten. The sequencing input was blood, either unsorted or a sorted T cell fraction (not recorded which). The receptors were sampled from a female donor with ankylosing spondylitis or in good health (not recorded which).

This clonotype has ten or more counts. This sequence joins TRBV9 and TRBJ1-2, with D uncertain. The V gene's germline CDR1 is SGDLS and CDR2 YYNGEE. The ends were cut back, 0 bases at V and 3 bases at J, with 12 bases in the middle. This CDR3 has 15 residues. CDR3 residues: CASSVDDGSDYGYTF. The DNA of the CDR3 is TGTGCCAGCAGCGTAGACGACGGCAGTGACTATGGCTACACCTTC.

This clonotype occurred many times. The V call is TRBV9, the J call TRBJ1-2, with a possible D match to TRBD1 (5 bases). CDR3 length: 15 amino acids. Germline assignment: CDR1 SGDLS and CDR2 YYNGEE. Trimming stripped 0 bases from V and 5 bases from J, with 14 bases between. CDR3 residues: CASSVGADGGYGYTF. In nucleotides, the CDR3 is TGTGCCAGCAGCGTAGGGGCGGACGGGGGATATGGCTACACCTTC.

This clonotype has at least ten counts. The chain joins TRBV9 to TRBJ2-4; D gene ambiguous. V shed 0 bases and J shed 6 bases, with 7 bases lying between them. CDR1 and CDR2 from the germline V gene are SGDLS and YYNGEE. The CDR3 consists of 13 residues. The chain's CDR3 is CASSVGQANIQYF. DNA of the CDR3: TGTGCCAGCAGCGTAGGGCAAGCAAACATTCAGTACTTC.

This clonotype was seen at least ten times. The chain couples TRBV9 to TRBJ1-2, with D possibly being TRBD1 (6 bases). There are 15 residues in the CDR3. Trimming shortened V by 4 bases and J by 8 bases, and 21 bases separated the two germline ends. The germline V gene encodes CDR1 SGDLS and CDR2 YYNGEE. The CDR3 coding sequence is TGTGCCAGCAGCCTCACTGGGGACACCGTCACCGGCTACACCTTC. Its translation: CASSLTGDTVTGYTF. Filled out from reference TRBV9 and TRBJ1-2, the complete variable domain reads DSGVTQTPKHLITATGQRVTLRCSPRSGDLSVYWYQQSLDQGLQFLIQYYNGEERAKGNILERFSAQQFPDLHSELNLSSLELGDSALYFCASSLTGDTVTGYTFGSGTRLTVV.

The sample holds many counts of this clonotype. The chain links TRBV9 to TRBJ1-2; D possibly corresponds to TRBD1 (6 bases). This CDR3 comprises 14 residues. The V and J ends lost 3 bases and 1 base respectively, with 10 bases between them. Germline-derived CDR1 and CDR2 are SGDLS and YYNGEE. The CDR3 sequence: CASSDRANNYGYTF. As DNA, the CDR3 is TGTGCCAGCAGCGACAGGGCGAATAACTATGGCTACACCTTC.

Ten or more counts support this clonotype. V usage is TRBV9 and J usage is TRBJ2-4; 11 nucleotides agree with TRBD2. The J segment lost 9 bases and the V segment lost 4 bases, leaving 12 bases of the junction unmatched. The CDR3 covers 16 residues. CDR1 SGDLS and CDR2 YYNGEE come from the germline V gene. The CDR3 bases are TGTGCCAGCAGCCCTTATAGCGGGGGGGCCGGTGCCATTCAGTACTTC. It is translated as CASSPYSGGAGAIQYF.

This clonotype occurred many times. The gene calls are TRBV9 and TRBJ2-2; the D is unclear. The germline V and J ends were trimmed by 0 bases and 3 bases, with 6 bases remaining between them. The CDR3 consists of 14 residues. Germline CDR1 SGDLS, CDR2 YYNGEE. CDR3 sequence (DNA): TGTGCCAGCAGCGTAGCAGAGTACACCGGGGAGCTGTTTTTT. Translating gives CASSVAEYTGELFF.

This clonotype ranks as medium-sized (0.01 to 0.1%). The rearrangement links TRBV9 to TRBJ1-4; 7 nucleotides line up with TRBD1. The length of the CDR3 is 18 residues. The V segment lost 4 bases and the J segment 8 bases; nucleotides outside the gene matches: 20. Germline V gene lookup returns CDR1 SGDLS and CDR2 YYNGEE. The CDR3 loop reads CASSITGTAKDDGEKLFF. The DNA for the CDR3 is TGTGCCAGCAGCATCACCGGGACAGCAAAAGACGATGGAGAAAAACTGTTTTTT.

This clonotype was counted many times. This chain links TRBV9 with TRBJ2-5; D perhaps matches TRBD2 (6 bases). This CDR3 has 16 residues. Germline V CDR1 and CDR2: SGDLS, YYNGEE. V was trimmed by 0 bases and J by 5 bases, leaving 17 bases between them. The CDR3 is CASSVDVGLERETQYF. CDR3 nucleotides: TGTGCCAGCAGCGTAGATGTGGGACTCGAGCGGGAGACCCAGTACTTC.

This clonotype occurred many times. This chain uses TRBV9 with TRBJ1-6; the D is unclear. The CDR3 has 14 amino acids. In germline, CDR1 is SGDLS, CDR2 YYNGEE. Trimming took 1 base from V and 8 from J, leaving 10 bases between them. The CDR3 spells CASSVKATDSPLHF. The CDR3 DNA follows: TGTGCCAGCAGCGTAAAGGCAACAGATTCACCCCTCCACTTT.

This clonotype was counted many times. This rearrangement joins TRBV9 to TRBJ1-1; D gene ambiguous. This CDR3 is 14 amino acids long. Deletions cut 3 bases from V and 1 base from J, with 10 bases between. Per the germline V gene, CDR1 is SGDLS and CDR2 is YYNGEE. In nucleotides, the CDR3 is TGTGCCAGCAGCGCAGGAGCGGCGAACACTGAAGCTTTCTTT. Encoded protein: CASSAGAANTEAFF. The whole variable domain, filled in from reference TRBV9 and TRBJ1-1, reads DSGVTQTPKHLITATGQRVTLRCSPRSGDLSVYWYQQSLDQGLQFLIQYYNGEERAKGNILERFSAQQFPDLHSELNLSSLELGDSALYFCASSAGAANTEAFFGQGTRLTVV.

This clonotype was observed at least ten times. The chain uses TRBV9 and TRBJ1-1, with 8 bases aligning to TRBD1. CDR1 is SGDLS and CDR2 is YYNGEE in the germline V gene. V trimming: 4 bases; J trimming: 4 bases; junction bases outside the gene matches: 9. The CDR3 has 15 residues. The CDR3 is CASSRTGKGATEAFF. The CDR3 DNA is TGTGCCAGCAGCAGGACAGGGAAGGGGGCCACTGAAGCTTTCTTT.

This clonotype has at least ten counts. This sequence joins TRBV9 and TRBJ1-3; D may be TRBD1 (6 bases). CDR3 length equals 15 residues. Germline V gene sequence: CDR1 SGDLS, CDR2 YYNGEE. V was pared by 3 bases and J by 1 base, with 11 bases between. CDR3 DNA sequence: TGTGCCAGCAGCGGGGGGGGGGCTTCTGGAAACACCATATATTTT. It yields the protein CASSGGGASGNTIYF.

The chain recombines TRBV9 with TRBJ2-7; the D gene is possibly TRBD2 (5 bases). Germline V gene sequence: CDR1 SGDLS, CDR2 YYNGEE. The V gene lost 4 bases and the J gene lost 7 bases, with 15 bases spanning the gap. The CDR3 spans 13 residues. CDR3 sequence reads: CASSPSGSWEQYF. The CDR3 region has the DNA TGTGCCAGCAGCCCCTCGGGGTCTTGGGAGCAGTACTTC.

This clonotype came up many times. The chain couples TRBV9 to TRBJ1-3, with D possibly being TRBD1 (6 bases). The CDR3 extends over 15 amino acids. The V gene's germline CDR1 is SGDLS and CDR2 YYNGEE. The ends were cut back, 3 bases at V and 2 bases at J, with 12 bases in the middle. In DNA form, the CDR3 reads TGTGCCAGCAGCGACAGAACAGGGACTGGAAACACCATATATTTT. Its protein is CASSDRTGTGNTIYF.

This clonotype occurred many times. CDR3 bases: TGTGCCAGCAGCATTGGACTAGCGGGGGGCACAGATACGCAGTATTTT. This translates into CASSIGLAGGTDTQYF. The V call is TRBV9, the J call TRBJ2-3, with 13 bases identical to TRBD2. V was clipped by 4 bases and J by 1 base; unmatched bases: 3. In germline, CDR1 is SGDLS, CDR2 YYNGEE. CDR3 length: 16 residues.

At least ten counts were recorded for this clonotype. This chain joins TRBV9 and TRBJ2-2; 14 bases line up with TRBD2. The CDR3 totals 19 residues. The J segment lost 7 bases and the V segment lost 2 bases, leaving 13 bases of the junction unmatched. Germline values: CDR1 SGDLS, CDR2 YYNGEE. The CDR3 reads CASSVSGLAGDPMGGELFF. CDR3 DNA: TGTGCCAGCAGCGTTTCGGGACTAGCGGGGGACCCGATGGGCGGGGAGCTGTTTTTT.

This clonotype has at least ten counts. The gene calls are TRBV9 and TRBJ1-3; no firm D call. The CDR3 spans 15 residues. Germline CDR1 reads SGDLS; CDR2 reads YYNGEE. The V and J ends lost 4 bases and 0 bases respectively, with 11 bases between them. CDR3 protein: CASSPRILSGNTIYF. The CDR3 region has the DNA TGTGCCAGCAGCCCGCGGATCCTCTCTGGAAACACCATATATTTT.

Many counts were recorded for this clonotype. The V and J genes are TRBV9 and TRBJ2-7; tentative D call: TRBD1 (5 bases). The CDR3 extends over 14 amino acids. The V gene's germline CDR1 is SGDLS and CDR2 YYNGEE. Trimming took 0 bases from V and 3 from J, leaving 10 bases between them. CDR3 DNA sequence: TGTGCCAGCAGCGTAGAAGGGGAAGTCTACGAGCAGTACTTC. Translated: CASSVEGEVYEQYF.

This clonotype came up many times. J is TRBJ2-7 and V is TRBV9; D gene uncertain. Between the trimmed V and J ends, which lost 0 bases and 6 bases, there was a span of 10 bases. The V gene's germline CDR1 is SGDLS and CDR2 YYNGEE. CDR3 size: 13 residues. DNA of the CDR3: TGTGCCAGCAGCGTAGTAACCCAAGGCGAGCAGTACTTC. Translation: CASSVVTQGEQYF.

The table lists this clonotype with many counts. Here the CDR3 DNA reads TGTGCCAGCAGCCAGAAAATGAACACTGAAGCTTTCTTT. Encoded protein: CASSQKMNTEAFF. The rearrangement uses TRBV9 and TRBJ1-1; unclear D gene. Germline CDR1 SGDLS, CDR2 YYNGEE. V lost 4 bases and J 0 bases, leaving 7 bases between the germline ends. The CDR3 contains 13 residues.

Many counts were recorded for this clonotype. This chain connects TRBV9 to TRBJ2-6; D uncertain. CDR1 is SGDLS and CDR2 is YYNGEE in the germline V gene. The CDR3 is 14 residues long. Deletions cut 4 bases from V and 0 bases from J, with 5 bases between. The CDR3 DNA reads as TGTGCCAGCAGCACCCGCTCTGGGGCCAACGTCCTGACTTTC. It specifies CASSTRSGANVLTF.

By frequency in the sample, this clonotype is medium-sized (0.01 to 0.1%). The rearrangement uses TRBV9 and TRBJ2-3; D call uncertain. With 2 bases removed from V and 6 bases from J, the gap between germline ends came to 4 bases. The CDR3 totals 11 residues. The germline CDR1 and CDR2 sequences are SGDLS and YYNGEE. The CDR3 reads CASSVDDTQYF. CDR3 coding DNA: TGTGCCAGCAGCGTGGACGATACGCAGTATTTT.

DNA for the CDR3: TGTGCCAGCAGCGTAGCTTCAGGCTCCTCTGGAAACACCATATATTTT. Translated: CASSVASGSSGNTIYF. The chain links TRBV9 to TRBJ1-3; D is undetermined. Looked up from germline, CDR1 is SGDLS and CDR2 is YYNGEE. Trimming took 0 bases from V and 0 from J, leaving 10 bases between them. The CDR3 totals 16 residues.